This T cell receptor (beta chain) was observed in a study of blood T cells in healthy people across ages. The CDR3 is 16 residues long. The germline gives CDR1 SGHTA, CDR2 FQGNSA. V lost 0 bases to trimming and J lost 5 bases, with 16 bases between them. The second PCR ran roughly 6 to 11 cycles with a sample-barcoded 5' primer and J-beta primers. MiXCR was run by TCRdb on the 5' RACE reads, yielding one entry per CDR3 protein. The repertoire holds approximately 900,000 distinct CDR3 sequences, with 25% to 35% as singletons. The same data also went into a second study, on T cells of mothers and their children. That publication notes: With unrelated pairs as the comparison, related mother-child pairs had a slightly higher overlap that was not significant.

The sequenced sample was blood. J is TRBJ2-5 and V is TRBV7-2, with a tentative D call TRBD1 (5 bases). The clonotype originates from a woman in her forties in good health. The DNA for the CDR3 is TGTGCCAGCAGCTTAGCCCCAGGGCGGCCACGGGAGACCCAGTACTTC. Translation gives CASSLAPGRPRETQYF.